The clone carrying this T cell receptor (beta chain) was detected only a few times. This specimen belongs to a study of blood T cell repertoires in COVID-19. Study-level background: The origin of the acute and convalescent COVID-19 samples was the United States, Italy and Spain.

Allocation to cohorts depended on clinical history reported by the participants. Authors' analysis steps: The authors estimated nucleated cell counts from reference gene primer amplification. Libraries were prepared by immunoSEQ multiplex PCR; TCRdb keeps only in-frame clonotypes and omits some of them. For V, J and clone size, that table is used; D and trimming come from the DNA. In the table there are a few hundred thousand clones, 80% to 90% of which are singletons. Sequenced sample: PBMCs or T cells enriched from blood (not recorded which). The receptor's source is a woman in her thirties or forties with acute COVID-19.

CDR3 region: CATSDWTSEETQYF. CDR3 nucleotide sequence: TGTGCCACCAGTGATTGGACTAGCGAAGAGACCCAGTACTTC. The chain recombines TRBV24-1 with TRBJ2-5; 9 bases map to TRBD2. CDR1 is KGHDR and CDR2 is SFDVKD in the germline V gene. The CDR3 spans 14 residues. The junction had 0 bases not matched to a gene; V was cut back by 2 bases and J by 3 bases.